Shown below are 26 T cell receptor beta chains from a single sample sequenced in a study of cytomegalovirus exposure and HLA in healthy donors. The PCR employed 60 Vbeta primers together with 13 Jbeta primers. Generated by immunoSEQ multiplex PCR, the TCRdb table keeps only in-frame clones and is missing some. This repertoire includes some 33,000 clones. What was sequenced was PBMCs. The receptors shown here come from a female donor in good health and CMV-seronegative.

The gene calls are TRBV29-1 and TRBJ1-2; 11 bases fit TRBD1. CDR3 size: 16 residues. Germline V gene sequence: CDR1 SQVTM, CDR2 ANQGSEA. The ends lost 3 bases at V and 3 bases at J; junction bases unmatched: 9. The CDR3, as DNA: TGCAGCGTTGATTGGGGACAGGGGGAGACAGACTATGGCTACACCTTC. Its protein is CSVDWGQGETDYGYTF.

The chain recombines TRBV6-5 with TRBJ2-1, with a possible D match to TRBD2 (5 bases). The germline V gene encodes CDR1 MNHEY and CDR2 SVGAGI. The germline V and J ends were trimmed by 6 bases and 9 bases, with 12 bases remaining between them. The CDR3 sequence is 12 residues long. The CDR3 DNA follows: TGTGCCAGCAGCCCTCGGGGAATTGAGCAGTTCTTC. Amino acids: CASSPRGIEQFF.

The chain recombines TRBV7-3 with TRBJ2-2, with D unclear. This CDR3 is 12 amino acids long. Germline V gene lookup returns CDR1 SGHTA and CDR2 FQGTGA. V dropped 4 bases and J dropped 3 bases, with 3 bases sitting between them. The CDR3 nucleotides are TGTGCCAGCAGCTCCGACACCGGGGAGCTGTTTTTT. Its translation: CASSSDTGELFF.

V gene TRBV2 combines with J gene TRBJ1-3; a possible D gene is TRBD1 (5 bases). The length of the CDR3 is 13 residues. From germline, CDR1 is SNHLY and CDR2 FYNNEI. Deletions cut 6 bases from V and 3 bases from J, with 9 bases between. CDR3 DNA sequence: TGTGCCAGCAGCGGGGGGGTTGGAAACACCATATATTTT. It is translated as CASSGGVGNTIYF.

This rearrangement joins TRBV19 to TRBJ1-5, with D perhaps TRBD1 (5 bases). Germline V gene lookup returns CDR1 LNHDA and CDR2 SQIVND (reference sequence). Deletions cut 0 bases from V and 0 bases from J, with 12 bases between. This CDR3 comprises 17 residues. Here the CDR3 reads CASSIEGRGGSNQPQHF. The CDR3 nucleotides read TGTGCCAGTAGTATAGAGGGAAGGGGTGGTAGCAATCAGCCCCAGCATTTT.

The CDR3 is CASSPGTGGNQPQHF. The CDR3 coding sequence is TGTGCCAGCAGCCCCGGGACAGGCGGCAATCAGCCCCAGCATTTT. The chain is built from TRBV5-4 and TRBJ1-5, with 8 bases that match TRBD1. With V trimmed by 4 bases and J by 2 bases, 5 bases remained unmatched. CDR3 size: 15 residues. Germline assignment: CDR1 SGHNT and CDR2 YYREEE (reference sequence). Variable domain in full (rest from reference TRBV5-4 and TRBJ1-5): ETGVTQSPTHLIKTRGQQVTLRCSSQSGHNTVSWYQQALGQGPQFIFQYYREEENGRGNFPPRFSGLQFPNYSSELNVNALELDDSALYLCASSPGTGGNQPQHFGDGTRLSIL.

The chain uses TRBV5-6 and TRBJ2-1; D not resolved. Germline CDR1 SGHDT, CDR2 YYEEEE. This CDR3 spans 15 amino acids. Trimming stripped 0 bases from V and 0 bases from J, with 7 bases between. Here the CDR3 reads CASSLGFSSYNEQFF. The DNA of the CDR3 is TGTGCCAGCAGCTTGGGGTTCAGCTCCTACAATGAGCAGTTCTTC.

This chain uses TRBV4-3 with TRBJ1-2, with D tentatively TRBD1 (6 bases). Trimming removed 1 base at V and 7 bases at J, with 22 bases between. CDR3 length: 17 amino acids. The germline CDR1 and CDR2 sequences are LGHNA and YSLEER. The CDR3 coding sequence is TGCGCCAGCAGCCAAGGAGGACAGTCTAGGGTAGCGTCTGGCTACACCTTC. It is translated as CASSQGGQSRVASGYTF.

The rearrangement links TRBV5-5 to TRBJ1-6; 7 nucleotides align to TRBD1. The germline V gene encodes CDR1 SGHKS and CDR2 YYEKEE (reference sequence). Trimming removed 4 bases from V and 5 bases from J; junction bases left unmatched: 12. The CDR3 spans 17 residues. CDR3 protein: CASSLQQGNRNNSPLHF. The CDR3 DNA reads as TGTGCCAGCAGCCTGCAACAGGGGAATAGGAATAATTCACCCCTCCACTTT.

The chain joins TRBV2 to TRBJ2-7, with unresolved D. Trimming shortened V by 4 bases and J by 0 bases, and 4 bases separated the two germline ends. CDR3 length: 12 residues. Germline CDR1 is SNHLY and CDR2 is FYNNEI. The CDR3 sequence: CASSGSSYEQYF. The CDR3 DNA sequence: TGTGCCAGCAGTGGGAGCTCCTACGAGCAGTACTTC.

J is TRBJ2-3 and V is TRBV7-2; 7 bases align to TRBD2. V was clipped by 4 bases and J by 5 bases; unmatched bases: 15. Germline values: CDR1 SGHTA, CDR2 FQGNSA. This CDR3 is 17 amino acids long. As DNA, the CDR3 is TGTGCCAGCAGCTCCGGACTATTTGGGGGGGGACGAGATACGCAGTATTTT. Translating gives CASSSGLFGGGRDTQYF.

The chain employs TRBV7-9 and TRBJ2-1, with 10 bases that match TRBD1. The germline V gene has CDR1 SEHNR and CDR2 FQNEAQ (reference sequence). V trimming: 5 bases; J trimming: 4 bases; junction bases outside the gene matches: 5. This CDR3 is built from 15 residues. CDR3 DNA: TGTGCCAGCAGCCCGGGGACAGGGGCGTACAATGAGCAGTTCTTC. The encoded protein is CASSPGTGAYNEQFF.

This chain joins TRBV6-5 and TRBJ1-1; D gene ambiguous. Looked up from germline, CDR1 is MNHEY and CDR2 is SVGAGI. V was trimmed by 5 bases and J by 7 bases, leaving 14 bases between them. CDR3 length: 13 residues. DNA for the CDR3: TGTGCCAGCAGTGCTCGACTCCCCGTTGAAGCTTTCTTT. Its translation: CASSARLPVEAFF.

The CDR3 loop is CASSNPGGASYEQYF. The CDR3 DNA reads as TGTGCCAGTAGTAACCCCGGGGGAGCATCCTACGAGCAGTACTTC. The chain links TRBV19 to TRBJ2-7; weak D call: TRBD2 (6 bases). CDR1 is LNHDA, CDR2 SQIVND, per germline (reference sequence). The ends were cut back, 4 bases at V and 1 base at J, with 14 bases in the middle. This CDR3 has 15 residues.

The chain joins TRBV7-9 to TRBJ1-4, with D possibly matching TRBD1 (6 bases). The CDR3 contains 14 residues. Trimming pared 6 bases from V and 5 bases from J, leaving 13 bases between. Germline V CDR1 and CDR2: SEHNR, FQNEAQ (reference sequence). The CDR3 DNA is TGTGCCAGCAGAGGATCAGGGGCGAATGAAAAACTGTTTTTT. This gives the protein CASRGSGANEKLFF.

The chain joins TRBV6-1 to TRBJ1-6; 7 bases match TRBD1. Losses at the gene ends were 4 bases for V and 5 bases for J; bases not matched to a gene: 8. The CDR3 extends over 16 amino acids. Germline loops: CDR1 MNHNS, CDR2 SASEGT. The CDR3 loop reads CASSGPGDSNNSPLHF. The CDR3 DNA is TGTGCCAGCAGTGGACCTGGGGACAGTAATAATTCACCCCTCCACTTT.

V and J are TRBV6-1 and TRBJ2-7; 9 bases match TRBD1. CDR3 length equals 15 residues. Germline CDR1 is MNHNS and CDR2 is SASEGT. Trimming took 2 bases from V and 7 from J; bases not matched to a gene: 9. The CDR3 coding sequence is TGTGCCAGCAGTGAACTCACAGGGGGCACGGGAGAGCAGTACTTC. It is translated as CASSELTGGTGEQYF.

This chain uses TRBV4-2 with TRBJ1-2; the D gene is possibly TRBD1 (6 bases). Germline CDR1 is LGHNA and CDR2 is YNFKEQ. The germline V and J ends were trimmed by 1 base and 5 bases, with 17 bases remaining between them. The CDR3 consists of 16 residues. Here the CDR3 reads CASSQVTQGSGYGYTF. CDR3 bases: TGTGCCAGCAGCCAAGTCACGCAGGGGAGTGGATATGGCTACACCTTC.

V is TRBV6-1 and J is TRBJ1-1, with D tentatively TRBD1 (6 bases). CDR3 length equals 13 residues. Trimming removed 4 bases at V and 0 bases at J, with 6 bases between. Germline V lookup: CDR1 MNHNS, CDR2 SASEGT. CDR3 bases: TGTGCCAGCAGTGGGACAGTGAACACTGAAGCTTTCTTT. Protein: CASSGTVNTEAFF.

The CDR3 sequence: CASSLSQKEKLFF. CDR3 nucleotides: TGTGCCAGCAGCCTAAGCCAAAAGGAAAAACTGTTTTTT. V and J are TRBV5-4 and TRBJ1-4; no definite D call. Looked up from germline, CDR1 is SGHNT and CDR2 is YYREEE (reference sequence). The germline V and J ends were trimmed by 4 bases and 8 bases, with 12 bases remaining between them. The CDR3 has 13 residues.

The chain couples TRBV11-2 to TRBJ2-5; a possible D gene is TRBD2 (6 bases). Germline V gene sequence: CDR1 SGHAT, CDR2 FQNNGV. This CDR3 is built from 15 residues. Deletions cut 1 base from V and 0 bases from J, with 9 bases between. This CDR3 is CASSLGWTNQETQYF. CDR3 in DNA: TGTGCCAGCAGCTTAGGGTGGACTAACCAAGAGACCCAGTACTTC.

J is TRBJ1-5 and V is TRBV5-4; 9 bases line up with TRBD1. The V gene end was trimmed by 2 bases and the J gene end by 1 base; junction bases not matched to a gene: 10. Germline assignment: CDR1 SGHNT and CDR2 YYREEE (reference sequence). The CDR3 consists of 18 residues. CDR3 amino acids: CASSFVPGTGISNQPQHF. CDR3 in DNA: TGTGCCAGCAGCTTTGTTCCGGGGACAGGGATCAGCAATCAGCCCCAGCATTTT.

This chain connects TRBV28 to TRBJ1-2; TRBD1 might be the D (5 bases). The germline V and J ends were trimmed by 6 bases and 7 bases, with 18 bases remaining between them. CDR1 and CDR2 (germline): MDHEN, SYDVKM. This CDR3 comprises 14 residues. In DNA, the CDR3 is TGTGCCAGCAGCCCTCAGGGTGTGGTGGGTGGCTACACCTTC. Amino acids: CASSPQGVVGGYTF.

The rearrangement joins TRBV2 to TRBJ1-2; D is unresolved. Looked up from germline, CDR1 is SNHLY and CDR2 is FYNNEI. With 2 bases removed from V and 7 bases from J, the gap between germline ends came to 11 bases. This CDR3 has 13 residues. DNA for the CDR3: TGTGCCAGCAGTGAATCGCAGGAACCTGGCTACACCTTC. As protein: CASSESQEPGYTF.

The chain joins TRBV19 to TRBJ2-7; D is unresolved. This CDR3 contains 13 residues. Germline V CDR1 and CDR2: LNHDA, SQIVND (reference sequence). The ends were cut back, 4 bases at V and 2 bases at J, with 9 bases in the middle. The CDR3 coding sequence is TGTGCCAGTAGTAACGGAGCCACCTACGAGCAGTACTTC. Amino acid sequence: CASSNGATYEQYF.

This rearrangement joins TRBV5-6 to TRBJ2-6; D might be TRBD1 (6 bases). V was pared by 3 bases and J by 2 bases, with 9 bases between. CDR3 length: 15 residues. The germline V gene encodes CDR1 SGHDT and CDR2 YYEEEE. In DNA form, the CDR3 reads TGTGCCAGCAGCTCCTACAGGGCTGGGGCCAACGTCCTGACTTTC. Its protein is CASSSYRAGANVLTF.